The 20 T cell receptor beta chains in this list originate from one sample, sequenced in a study of blood T cell repertoires in COVID-19. Generated by immunoSEQ multiplex PCR, the TCRdb table keeps only in-frame clones and is missing some. The sample records tens of thousands of clones, about 91% being singletons. The sequencing sample was made of peripheral blood. These receptors originate from a woman of 80 years or more with acute or convalescent COVID-19.

The V and J genes are TRBV6-1 and TRBJ2-5; D is ambiguous. V gave up 2 bases and J gave up 3 bases, with 10 bases separating them. Germline-derived CDR1 and CDR2 are MNHNS and SASEGT. The length of the CDR3 is 14 residues. The CDR3 region has the DNA TGTGCCAGCAGTGAAACCCACAGCAAAGAGACCCAGTACTTC. Translating gives CASSETHSKETQYF.

The chain uses TRBV7-2 and TRBJ1-3; D perhaps matches TRBD1 (6 bases). The CDR3 has 13 residues. Germline assignment: CDR1 SGHTA and CDR2 FQGNSA. The V gene lost 1 base and the J gene lost 7 bases, with 8 bases spanning the gap. CDR3 in DNA: TGTGCCAGCAGCTTAGGAAGGGGGAACACCATATATTTT. Its translation is CASSLGRGNTIYF.

V gene TRBV4-2 combines with J gene TRBJ2-7; perhaps TRBD1 as D (5 bases). The CDR3 sequence is 17 residues long. Germline lookup yields CDR1 LGHNA and CDR2 YNFKEQ. V shed 1 base and J shed 3 bases, with 19 bases lying between them. The CDR3 here is CASSQAQDLGPSYEQYF. The DNA for the CDR3 is TGTGCCAGCAGCCAAGCACAGGACCTAGGCCCCAGCTACGAGCAGTACTTC.

This clone was picked up a small number of times. The chain has TRBV6-5 and TRBJ1-3; TRBD1 is a possible D gene (5 bases). The CDR3 runs to 15 residues. Germline V gene data show CDR1 as MNHEY and CDR2 as SVGAGI. V was pared by 6 bases and J by 1 base, with 13 bases between. This chain's CDR3 is CASRPGQVSGNTIYF. CDR3 sequence (DNA): TGTGCCAGCAGGCCAGGGCAGGTATCTGGAAACACCATATATTTT.

This chain connects TRBV5-4 to TRBJ2-7; TRBD1 matches at 9 bases. CDR3 length equals 15 residues. Germline assignment: CDR1 SGHNT and CDR2 YYREEE (reference sequence). V gave up 4 bases and J gave up 3 bases; unmatched junction bases: 8. CDR3 in DNA: TGTGCCAGCAGCGGTTCAGGGACAGGGTACTACGAGCAGTACTTC. Translating it yields CASSGSGTGYYEQYF.

This chain uses TRBV5-1 with TRBJ2-2; 8 positions match TRBD1. The CDR3 has 15 residues. From germline, CDR1 is SGHRS and CDR2 YFSETQ. The V gene end was trimmed by 5 bases and the J gene end by 5 bases; junction bases not matched to a gene: 8. In nucleotides, the CDR3 is TGCGCCAGCAGGACCGGGACAGGAGGAACCGGGGAGCTGTTTTTT. Protein sequence: CASRTGTGGTGELFF.

V gene TRBV7-6 combines with J gene TRBJ1-6; D is unclear. Trimming stripped 5 bases from V and 3 bases from J, with 14 bases between. The CDR3 totals 16 residues. The germline V gene encodes CDR1 SGHVS and CDR2 FNYEAQ. The CDR3 sequence is CASSPREGFYNSPLHF. The CDR3 coding sequence is TGTGCCAGCAGCCCCCGGGAGGGATTCTATAATTCACCCCTCCACTTT. Looking up the rest from reference TRBV7-6 and TRBJ1-6 gives the full variable domain: GAGVSQSPRYKVTKRGQDVALRCDPISGHVSLYWYRQALGQGPEFLTYFNYEAQQDKSGLPNDRFSAERPEGSISTLTIQRTEQRDSAMYRCASSPREGFYNSPLHFGNGTRLTVT.

This clone was detected once. The V gene is TRBV29-1, the J gene TRBJ2-2, with 10 bases fitting TRBD1. The junction had 6 bases not matched to a gene; V was cut back by 7 bases and J by 7 bases. The germline gives CDR1 SQVTM, CDR2 ANQGSEA. This CDR3 comprises 13 residues. The CDR3 loop is CSGGTGEGGELFF. CDR3 nucleotides: TGCAGCGGTGGGACAGGGGAGGGCGGGGAGCTGTTTTTT.

The V and J genes are TRBV5-4 and TRBJ2-7, with D maybe TRBD1 (5 bases). CDR3 length: 16 residues. Germline CDR1 SGHNT, CDR2 YYREEE (reference sequence). Trimming shortened V by 0 bases and J by 2 bases, and 15 bases separated the two germline ends. The CDR3 DNA follows: TGTGCCAGCAGCTTGGGTGGGGCAGGGCCCACCTACGAGCAGTACTTC. Translated, it gives CASSLGGAGPTYEQYF.

This rearrangement joins TRBV7-2 to TRBJ1-5; TRBD1 might be the D (5 bases). V dropped 3 bases and J dropped 7 bases, with 13 bases sitting between them. The CDR3 sequence is 14 residues long. The germline gives CDR1 SGHTA, CDR2 FQGNSA. CDR3 coding DNA: TGTGCCAGCAGCTTGGCTCCCGGGGGGCAGCCCCAGCATTTT. Its translation: CASSLAPGGQPQHF.

V and J are TRBV19 and TRBJ1-1; TRBD1 matches at 7 bases. This CDR3 is built from 14 residues. CDR1 LNHDA and CDR2 SQIVND come from the germline V gene (reference sequence). Trimming cost V 5 bases and J 4 bases; bases outside gene matches: 7. The CDR3 region is CASSDRVSSTEAFF. In DNA, the CDR3 is TGTGCCAGTAGTGACAGGGTTAGTTCCACTGAAGCTTTCTTT.

J is TRBJ1-1 and V is TRBV3-1 (or the pseudogene TRBV3-2); 8 nucleotides match TRBD1. The junction had 11 bases not matched to a gene; V was cut back by 3 bases and J by 5 bases. CDR1 and CDR2 (germline): LGHDT, YNNKEL (reference sequence). This CDR3 has 16 residues. CDR3 DNA: TGTGCCAGCAGCCAGACCCCAGGCAGGGGGCTGACTGAAGCTTTCTTT. Translation: CASSQTPGRGLTEAFF.

In its sample, this clone was seen once. CDR3 DNA sequence: TGTGCCAGCAGTCCTGACACAGCCAATAGATACACCTTC. Its protein is CASSPDTANRYTF. The chain has TRBV2 and TRBJ1-2; D is unclear. Germline CDR1 SNHLY, CDR2 FYNNEI. Trimming left V 5 bases short and J 11 bases short, with 18 bases between. CDR3 length: 13 residues.

The chain employs TRBV7-9 and TRBJ2-7; D gene unclear. The CDR3 contains 12 residues. Per the germline V gene, CDR1 is SEHNR and CDR2 is FQNEAQ (reference sequence). Trimming took 5 bases from V and 3 from J, leaving 8 bases between them. The CDR3 reads CASSPNFYEQYF. The CDR3 DNA sequence: TGTGCCAGCAGCCCCAACTTCTACGAGCAGTACTTC.

The V call is TRBV6-6, the J call TRBJ1-1; TRBD1 aligns across 8 bases. CDR1 and CDR2 from the germline V gene are MNHNY and SVGAGI (reference sequence). V shed 2 bases, J shed 5 bases, and the junction held 4 bases outside the gene matches. CDR3 length: 14 residues. Written as DNA, the CDR3 is TGTGCCAGCAGTTACCAGGGGGCGCTAACTGAAGCTTTCTTT. Amino acids: CASSYQGALTEAFF.

The chain couples TRBV30 to TRBJ1-5; D is uncertain. CDR1 is GTSNPN, CDR2 SVGIG, per germline (reference sequence). The CDR3 has 13 residues. The ends were cut back, 1 base at V and 6 bases at J, with 10 bases in the middle. The DNA for the CDR3 is TGTGCCTGGAGTGCAGAATACCTTCAGCCCCAGCATTTT. Translated, it gives CAWSAEYLQPQHF.

This clone has only one observation. This chain links TRBV7-9 with TRBJ2-7, with TRBD2 matching over 8 bases. The CDR3 consists of 15 residues. Germline values: CDR1 SEHNR, CDR2 FQNEAQ (reference sequence). Trimming at V came to 3 bases and at J to 6 bases, leaving 10 bases not matched to a gene. In nucleotides, the CDR3 is TGTGCCAGCAGCTTCTCGGGGGGGCCAGTGATCGAGCAGTACTTC. It is translated as CASSFSGGPVIEQYF.

The chain uses TRBV2 and TRBJ1-6; no reliable D call. The CDR3 runs 14 residues. Looked up from germline, CDR1 is SNHLY and CDR2 is FYNNEI. The V and J ends lost 4 bases and 6 bases respectively, with 10 bases between them. CDR3 in DNA: TGTGCCAGCAGTGCTGACACGCTTAATTCACCCCTCCACTTT. It specifies CASSADTLNSPLHF.

The V call is TRBV19, the J call TRBJ1-2; maybe TRBD1 (6 bases). This CDR3 contains 13 residues. CDR1 is LNHDA and CDR2 is SQIVND in the germline V gene (reference sequence). The ends were cut back, 4 bases at V and 8 bases at J, with 14 bases in the middle. CDR3 loop: CASSNTGMRGYTF. The CDR3 region has the DNA TGTGCCAGTAGTAATACAGGGATGCGCGGCTACACCTTC.

The V gene is TRBV27, the J gene TRBJ1-2; D is possibly TRBD1 (5 bases). The CDR3 runs to 14 residues. Trimming removed 3 bases from V and 1 base from J, with 9 bases in between. Per germline, CDR1 MNHEY and CDR2 SMNVEV (reference sequence). The CDR3 sequence: CASSLNRNNYGYTF. DNA of the CDR3: TGTGCCAGCAGTTTGAACAGGAATAACTATGGCTACACCTTC.